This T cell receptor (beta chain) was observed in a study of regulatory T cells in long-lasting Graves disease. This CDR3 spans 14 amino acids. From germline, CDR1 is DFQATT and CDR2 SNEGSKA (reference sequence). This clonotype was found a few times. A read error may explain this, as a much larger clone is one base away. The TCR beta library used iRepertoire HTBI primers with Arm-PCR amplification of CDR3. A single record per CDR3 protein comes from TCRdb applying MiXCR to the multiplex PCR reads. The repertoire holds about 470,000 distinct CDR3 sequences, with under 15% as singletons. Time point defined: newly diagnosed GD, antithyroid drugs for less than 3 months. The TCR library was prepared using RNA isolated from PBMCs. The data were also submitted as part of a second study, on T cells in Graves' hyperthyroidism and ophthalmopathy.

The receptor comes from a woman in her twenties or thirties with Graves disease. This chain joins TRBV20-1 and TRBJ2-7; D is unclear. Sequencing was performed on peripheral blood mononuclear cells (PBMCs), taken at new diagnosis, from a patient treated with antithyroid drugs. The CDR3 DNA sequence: TGCAGTGCTAGAGGAAGACGGTCGACCTACGAGCGGTACTTC. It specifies CSARGRRSTYERYF.